This TCR beta chain was obtained from a study of CD8+CD57+ T cells in acquired aplastic anemia. About the research overall: Sorted CD4+ and CD8+ cells gave an average of roughly 3.5 ug of DNA.

In germline, CDR1 is SGHAT, CDR2 FQDESV (reference sequence). The CDR3 spans 16 residues. V lost 0 bases, J lost 5 bases, and 15 bases lay in between. The TCR beta profiling, which covered VDJ combination and CDR3 sequence, was carried out using genomic DNA as the template. TCRdb redid the calling of the reads with MiXCR, one entry per CDR3 protein. The sample gives around 200,000 distinct CDR3 sequences, less than 50% of which show up once; 10% to 15% is in the top ten. For sequencing, patients were chosen who had shown expansion of CD8+CD57+ cells by flow cytometry. Sequencing used sorted CD4+, CD8+, or CD8+CD57+ T cells (not recorded which) from PBMCs. This rearrangement joins TRBV11-1 to TRBJ2-3; possible D gene TRBD2, 5 bases. The clonotype was recovered from a human donor with aplastic anemia. This CDR3 is CASSLARAMNLDTQYF. The CDR3, as DNA: TGTGCCAGCAGCTTAGCGAGGGCGATGAATCTAGATACGCAGTATTTT.